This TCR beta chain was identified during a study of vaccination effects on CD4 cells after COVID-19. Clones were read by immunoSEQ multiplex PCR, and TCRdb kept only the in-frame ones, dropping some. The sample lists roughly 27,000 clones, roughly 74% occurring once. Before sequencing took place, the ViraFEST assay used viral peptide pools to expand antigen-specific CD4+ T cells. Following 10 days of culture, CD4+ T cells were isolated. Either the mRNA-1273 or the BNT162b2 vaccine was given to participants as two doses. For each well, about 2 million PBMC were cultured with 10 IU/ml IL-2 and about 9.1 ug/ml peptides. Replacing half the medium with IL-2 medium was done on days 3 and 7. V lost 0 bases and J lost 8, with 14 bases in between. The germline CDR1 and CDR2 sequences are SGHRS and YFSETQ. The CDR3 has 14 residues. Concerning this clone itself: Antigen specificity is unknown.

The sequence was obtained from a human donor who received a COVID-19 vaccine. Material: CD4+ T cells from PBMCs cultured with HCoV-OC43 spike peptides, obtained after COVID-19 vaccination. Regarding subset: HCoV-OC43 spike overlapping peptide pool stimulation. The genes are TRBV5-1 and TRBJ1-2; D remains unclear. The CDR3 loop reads CASSLDRVADGYTF. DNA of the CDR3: TGCGCCAGCAGCTTGGATAGGGTGGCGGACGGCTACACCTTC.